A single TCR beta chain is shown here with its context. CDR3 length: 17 amino acids. Germline values: CDR1 SGHRS, CDR2 YFSETQ. Losses at the gene ends were 3 bases for V and 7 bases for J; bases not matched to a gene: 15. This sample was included in a study of blood T cell repertoires in COVID-19. Study context: Sample material is recorded as cDNA or gDNA derived from T cells, B-cell-depleted T cells, or PBMCs.

Source study methods: Reference gene primer amplification in the assay estimated nucleated cell counts. Using immunoSEQ multiplex PCR, the repertoire was profiled, and TCRdb retains in-frame clones only, with some absent. Clone size and V and J calls were adopted from that table, with D and trimming inferred from the DNA. The profile shows 150,000 or so clones, 90% to 95% of them singletons. The specimen sequenced was peripheral blood. The receptor comes from a man aged 50-60 years with acute or convalescent COVID-19. The chain carries TRBV5-1 and TRBJ2-2, with 7 bases aligning to TRBD1. The chain's CDR3 is CASSSALNRGFGGELFF. In DNA form, the CDR3 reads TGCGCCAGCAGCTCCGCCCTTAACAGGGGCTTTGGCGGGGAGCTGTTTTTT.